These T cell receptor beta chains were read from a single sample in a study of long-term antiretroviral therapy in people with HIV. TCRdb's copy holds only in-frame clones and misses some; the assay was immunoSEQ multiplex PCR. The table records roughly 30,000 clones, 75% to 85% of them present only once. The sample in question was unsorted PBMCs, obtained 0.3 years after starting antiretroviral therapy. The receptor source for this set is a middle-aged man with HIV. CDR3s include the opening cysteine and the closing phenylalanine or tryptophan. The D gene is left open where the match is weak. Clone size is shown for a subset of rows, as once, few, many or a class of expanded clone.

NA	TRBV12-2	TRBJ1-5	NA	CASRLTDRGRNQPQHF	TGTGCAAGTCGCTTAACTGACAGGGGGCGGAATCAGCCCCAGCATTTT
TRBD1	TRBV6-1	TRBJ1-5	NA	CASSRDRGSNQPQHF	TGTGCCAGCAGCCGGGACAGGGGCAGCAATCAGCCCCAGCATTTT
NA	TRBV6-5	TRBJ1-2	NA	CASSRDVEGYTF	TGTGCCAGCAGCCGGGACGTGGAGGGCTACACCTTC
TRBD2	TRBV7-2	TRBJ2-1	once	CASSRTSVYNEQFF	TGTGCCAGCAGCCGGACTAGCGTCTACAATGAGCAGTTCTTC
NA	TRBV10-2	TRBJ1-1	once	CASAATIKNTEAFF	TGCGCCAGCGCGGCTACAATAAAGAACACTGAAGCTTTCTTT
TRBD1	TRBV28	TRBJ2-1	NA	CASSPQGAGGNEQFF	TGTGCCAGCAGTCCTCAGGGGGCTGGGGGCAATGAGCAGTTCTTC
NA	TRBV5-6	TRBJ1-4	once	CASSFDGESATNEKLFF	TGTGCCAGCAGCTTTGATGGGGAGTCTGCAACTAATGAAAAACTGTTTTTT
NA	TRBV5-1	TRBJ1-2	NA	CASSLAGGGYTF	TGCGCCAGCAGCTTGGCCGGTGGGGGCTACACCTTC
NA	TRBV28	TRBJ1-2	NA	CASRAGLYGYTF	TGTGCCAGCCGCGCGGGGCTCTATGGCTACACCTTC
TRBD1	TRBV28	TRBJ2-7	NA	CASSFFQGAGEQYF	TGTGCCAGCAGTTTTTTTCAGGGGGCAGGGGAGCAGTACTTC
TRBD2	TRBV11-2	TRBJ2-2	NA	CASSQNGTSGGTGELFF	TGTGCCAGCAGTCAAAACGGGACTAGCGGGGGGACCGGGGAGCTGTTTTTT
NA	TRBV18	TRBJ2-5	once	CASSTGETQYF	TGTGCCAGCTCCACGGGGGAGACCCAGTACTTC
TRBD2	TRBV6-5	TRBJ2-3	NA	CASSKRGGWTDTQYF	TGTGCCAGCAGTAAGCGGGGGGGGTGGACAGATACGCAGTATTTT
TRBD1	TRBV5-1	TRBJ2-7	few	CASSLAGQRRYEQYF	TGCGCCAGCAGCTTGGCGGGACAGCGCCGCTACGAGCAGTACTTC
TRBD1	TRBV6-5	TRBJ2-7	NA	CASSYNRGPGYEQYF	TGTGCCAGCAGTTATAACAGGGGGCCCGGTTACGAGCAGTACTTC
TRBD1	TRBV2	TRBJ1-4	NA	CASRGQGNEKLFF	TGTGCCAGCAGGGGACAGGGGAATGAAAAACTGTTTTTT
TRBD2	TRBV5-1	TRBJ2-6	once	CASSYLAGGLDSGANVLTF	TGCGCCAGCAGTTATTTAGCGGGAGGGCTTGATTCTGGGGCCAACGTCCTGACTTTC
NA	TRBV7-8	TRBJ1-1	NA	CASSSSGGHTEAFF	TGTGCCAGCAGCTCTAGCGGGGGGCACACTGAAGCTTTCTTT
NA	TRBV28	TRBJ1-5	NA	CASQWAVDSNQPQHF	TGTGCCTCCCAGTGGGCGGTAGATAGCAATCAGCCCCAGCATTTT
NA	TRBV29-1	TRBJ1-1	NA	CSVERGSNTEAFF	TGCAGCGTTGAGAGGGGCTCGAACACTGAAGCTTTCTTT
TRBD1	TRBV7-8	TRBJ1-5	NA	CASSYSRDRGPNSNQPQHF	TGTGCCAGCAGCTACAGCCGGGACAGGGGGCCGAATAGCAATCAGCCCCAGCATTTT
NA	TRBV27	TRBJ1-4	NA	CASSPPGSINEKLFF	TGTGCCAGCAGTCCACCAGGGTCTATTAATGAAAAACTGTTTTTT
NA	TRBV7-9	TRBJ2-7	NA	CASSRNTYEQYF	TGTGCCAGCAGCCGAAATACCTACGAGCAGTACTTC
NA	TRBV4-3	TRBJ2-3	NA	CASSQRERDTQYF	TGCGCCAGCAGCCAACGAGAAAGGGATACGCAGTATTTT
NA	TRBV6-1	TRBJ2-7	NA	CASSDPSVVAKYEQYF	TGTGCCAGCAGTGACCCCTCGGTCGTAGCTAAGTACGAGCAGTACTTC
TRBD2	TRBV2	TRBJ2-5	NA	CASSPTSGGPQETQYF	TGTGCCAGCAGCCCGACTAGCGGGGGCCCTCAAGAGACCCAGTACTTC
NA	TRBV29-1	TRBJ1-3	few	CSVEDRTGNTIYF	TGCAGCGTTGAAGATCGGACGGGAAACACCATATATTTT
NA	TRBV5-6	TRBJ2-6	NA	CASSGMVVYSANVLTF	TGTGCCAGCAGCGGGATGGTGGTTTATTCGGCCAACGTCCTGACTTTC
NA	TRBV7-8	TRBJ2-7	NA	CASSLKFSPYEQYF	TGTGCCAGCAGCTTAAAGTTTAGCCCGTACGAGCAGTACTTC
NA	TRBV28	TRBJ1-3	NA	CASSQPGRGNTIYF	TGTGCCAGCAGCCAACCGGGACGGGGAAACACCATATATTTT
NA	TRBV5-6	TRBJ2-1	NA	CASMTLGSSYNEQFF	TGTGCCAGCATGACTCTAGGGAGCTCCTACAATGAGCAGTTCTTC
NA	TRBV7-9	TRBJ2-1	NA	CASSLARDEQFF	TGTGCCAGCAGCTTAGCCAGGGATGAGCAGTTCTTC
NA	TRBV5-1	TRBJ2-5	NA	CASSLQVGNQETQYF	TGCGCCAGCAGCTTGCAAGTCGGGAACCAAGAGACCCAGTACTTC
TRBD1	TRBV29-1	TRBJ2-4	NA	CSVGRQGKGNIQYF	TGCAGCGTTGGTAGACAGGGGAAAGGTAACATTCAGTACTTC
TRBD2	TRBV18	TRBJ2-5	NA	CASSGGTETQYF	TGTGCCAGCTCGGGGGGGACAGAGACCCAGTACTTC
NA	TRBV19	TRBJ1-1	NA	CASSVQPNTEAFF	TGTGCCAGTAGTGTACAGCCTAACACTGAAGCTTTCTTT
NA	TRBV19	TRBJ2-3	NA	CASSIGGAGRSDTQYF	TGTGCCAGTAGTATAGGGGGTGCGGGAAGAAGCGATACGCAGTATTTT
NA	TRBV11-3	TRBJ2-2	NA	CASSLRGIGELFF	TGTGCCAGCAGCCTAAGGGGAATCGGGGAGCTGTTTTTT
NA	TRBV11-2	TRBJ2-1	NA	CASSLDRWGLLYNEQFF	TGTGCCAGCAGCTTAGACCGTTGGGGACTCCTCTACAATGAGCAGTTCTTC
TRBD2	TRBV10-1	TRBJ2-3	NA	CASSPTSGSTDTQYF	TGCGCCAGCAGCCCGACTAGCGGGAGCACAGATACGCAGTATTTT